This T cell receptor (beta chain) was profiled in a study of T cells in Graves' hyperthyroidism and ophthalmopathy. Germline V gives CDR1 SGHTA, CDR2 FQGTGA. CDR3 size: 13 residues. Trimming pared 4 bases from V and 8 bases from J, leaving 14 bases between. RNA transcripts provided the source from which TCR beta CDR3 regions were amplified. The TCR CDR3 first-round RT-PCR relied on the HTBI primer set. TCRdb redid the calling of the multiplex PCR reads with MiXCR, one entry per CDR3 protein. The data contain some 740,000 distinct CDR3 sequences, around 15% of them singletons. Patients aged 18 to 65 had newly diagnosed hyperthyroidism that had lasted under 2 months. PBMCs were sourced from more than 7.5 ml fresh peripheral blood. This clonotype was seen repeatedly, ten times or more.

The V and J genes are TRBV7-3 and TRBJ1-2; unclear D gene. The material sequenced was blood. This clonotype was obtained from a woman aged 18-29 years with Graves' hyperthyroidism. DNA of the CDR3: TGTGCCAGCAGCTCACCACCTGAAGAAGGCTACACCTTC. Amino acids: CASSSPPEEGYTF. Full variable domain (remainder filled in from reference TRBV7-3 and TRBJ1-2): GAGVSQTPSNKVTEKGKYVELRCDPISGHTALYWYRQSLGQGPEFLIYFQGTGAADDSGLPNDRFFAVRPEGSVSTLKIQRTERGDSAVYLCASSSPPEEGYTFGSGTRLTVV.